The 32 T cell receptor beta chains below were found in one sample sequenced in a study of blood T cells in healthy people across ages. A second about 6 to 11 cycle PCR used barcoded and J-beta primers. Via MiXCR, TCRdb re-called the 5' RACE reads, giving one row per CDR3 protein. The table lists 920,000 or so distinct CDR3 sequences, less than 50% of them singletons. The specimen sequenced was blood. The receptors here all came from a woman aged 60-70 years in good health.

This clonotype appeared a few times. J is TRBJ2-7 and V is TRBV12-3 or TRBV12-4; D uncertain. The CDR3 length is 13 residues. Trimming left V 5 bases short and J 1 base short, with 9 bases between. CDR3 in amino acids: CASSTFESYEQYF. CDR3 in DNA: TGTGCCAGCAGTACCTTCGAGTCCTACGAGCAGTACTTC.

The genes are TRBV3-1 and TRBJ1-5, with D possibly being TRBD1 (5 bases). V gave up 1 base and J gave up 4 bases, with 11 bases separating them. There are 15 residues in the CDR3. The germline gives CDR1 LGHDT, CDR2 YNNKEL (reference sequence). The CDR3 coding sequence is TGTGCCAGCAGCCAAGTGTGGGGCGGAAATCAGCCCCAGCATTTT. The encoded protein is CASSQVWGGNQPQHF.

This sequence joins TRBV7-2 and TRBJ1-1; TRBD1 might be the D (5 bases). With 6 bases removed from V and 0 bases from J, the gap between germline ends came to 11 bases. There are 14 residues in the CDR3. Per germline, CDR1 SGHTA and CDR2 FQGNSA. The CDR3 here is CASSSGLVNTEAFF. CDR3 coding DNA: TGTGCCAGCAGTTCAGGGCTAGTGAACACTGAAGCTTTCTTT.

This clonotype was picked up a small number of times. This chain links TRBV7-2 with TRBJ2-1, with TRBD1 as a possible D gene (5 bases). This CDR3 comprises 17 residues. The germline CDR1 and CDR2 sequences are SGHTA and FQGNSA. Trimming cost V 1 base and J 0 bases, with 13 bases left between them. For the CDR3, the DNA is TGTGCCAGCAGCTTAGGTGGGGCAGGTGGCTCCTACAATGAGCAGTTCTTC. Its protein is CASSLGGAGGSYNEQFF.

This clonotype was picked up many times. V and J are TRBV21-1 and TRBJ2-3; TRBD2, the D gene given by the table, was not confirmed from the DNA. TRBV21-1 is noted as a pseudogene. The CDR3 has 15 residues. CDR3: CASSATSGSTDTQYF. For the CDR3, the DNA is TGTGCCAGCAGCGCGACTAGCGGGAGTACAGATACGCAGTATTTT.

V usage is TRBV6-1 and J usage is TRBJ1-2, with D perhaps TRBD1 (6 bases). Germline V gene sequence: CDR1 MNHNS, CDR2 SASEGT. This CDR3 has 14 residues. The germline V and J ends were trimmed by 0 bases and 4 bases, with 9 bases remaining between them. CDR3: CASSEAGQFYGYTF. The CDR3 bases are TGTGCCAGCAGTGAAGCTGGACAGTTCTATGGCTACACCTTC.

The CDR3 nucleotides read TGTGCCACTTCACTCCCAAAGATCACAGATACGCAGTATTTT. It codes for CATSLPKITDTQYF. The rearrangement joins TRBV15 to TRBJ2-3; D is undetermined. Looked up from germline, CDR1 is LNHNV and CDR2 is YYDKDF (reference sequence). V lost 9 bases and J lost 2, with 15 bases in between. The CDR3 contains 14 residues.

This clonotype was seen ten or more times. The chain recombines TRBV6-5 with TRBJ2-2; 7 nucleotides match TRBD1. V trimming: 6 bases; J trimming: 8 bases; junction bases outside the gene matches: 9. The CDR3 consists of 14 residues. The germline gives CDR1 MNHEY, CDR2 SVGAGI. DNA of the CDR3: TGTGCCAGCAGCATGACAGGGCCTGGAGGGGAGCTGTTTTTT. Its translation: CASSMTGPGGELFF.

The CDR3 reads CAISEDSQNEKLFF. The CDR3 nucleotides are TGTGCCATCAGTGAAGACAGCCAAAATGAAAAACTGTTTTTT. The chain couples TRBV10-3 to TRBJ1-4; D might be TRBD1 (5 bases). From germline, CDR1 is ENHRY and CDR2 SYGVKD. This CDR3 comprises 14 residues. Between the trimmed V and J ends, which lost 3 bases and 5 bases, there was a span of 10 bases.

This clonotype was counted only a few times. The rearrangement joins TRBV2 to TRBJ2-5; D remains unclear. The end of the DNA is better explained by TRBJ2-7, so the J call may be wrong. Germline loops: CDR1 SNHLY, CDR2 FYNNEI. The CDR3 is made up of 12 amino acids. The CDR3 loop is CASLASHYEQYF. In DNA form, the CDR3 reads TGTGCCAGCTTGGCAAGTCACTACGAGCAGTACTTC.

This clonotype was found a few times. The chain uses TRBV10-3 and TRBJ1-4, with D possibly matching TRBD1 (5 bases). In germline, CDR1 is ENHRY, CDR2 SYGVKD. V was pared by 2 bases and J by 8 bases, with 6 bases between. The CDR3 contains 12 residues. CDR3 amino acids: CAISEGHEKLFF. The CDR3 DNA is TGTGCCATCAGTGAGGGACACGAAAAACTGTTTTTT.

The chain uses TRBV10-3 and TRBJ2-1, with 7 bases aligning to TRBD2. V was pared by 6 bases and J by 4 bases, with 9 bases of the junction left unmatched. The CDR3 runs 15 residues. Germline V gene lookup returns CDR1 ENHRY and CDR2 SYGVKD. The CDR3 reads CAIRGGGLLYNEQFF. CDR3 sequence (DNA): TGTGCCATCAGAGGCGGGGGACTCTTATACAATGAGCAGTTCTTC.

The chain uses TRBV6-1 and TRBJ2-1; D remains ambiguous. The germline V gene encodes CDR1 MNHNS and CDR2 SASEGT. The V gene lost 4 bases and the J gene lost 13 bases, with 17 bases spanning the gap. The length of the CDR3 is 13 residues. For the CDR3, the DNA is TGTGCCAGCAGTGGGGATACGAGAGGAACCCAGTTCTTC. It translates to CASSGDTRGTQFF.

This CDR3 is CSAREDAAAYEQYF. The CDR3, as DNA: TGCAGTGCTAGAGAGGACGCAGCGGCCTACGAGCAGTACTTC. This sequence joins TRBV20-1 and TRBJ2-7, with a tentative D call TRBD2 (5 bases). V was cut by 0 bases and J by 2 bases, with 11 bases left in between. Germline V gene data show CDR1 as DFQATT and CDR2 as SNEGSKA (reference sequence). CDR3 size: 14 residues.

This clonotype was detected only a few times. The chain is built from TRBV5-1 and TRBJ2-3, with 14 bases lining up with TRBD2. This CDR3 is built from 17 residues. V lost 5 bases to trimming and J lost 4 bases; unmatched junction nucleotides: 9. The germline gives CDR1 SGHRS, CDR2 YFSETQ. This CDR3 is CASRFSGTSGSADTQYF. The CDR3 DNA reads as TGCGCCAGCAGGTTCTCCGGGACTAGCGGGAGTGCAGATACGCAGTATTTT.

In its sample, this clonotype was seen many times. This sequence joins TRBV6-6 and TRBJ2-7; 10 bases are shared with TRBD2. V was clipped by 6 bases and J by 6 bases; unmatched bases: 2. Germline loops: CDR1 MNHNY, CDR2 SVGAGI (reference sequence). The CDR3 contains 12 residues. The CDR3 nucleotides are TGTGCCAGCAGATCTAGCGGGAGCGAGCAGTACTTC. This translates into CASRSSGSEQYF.

Note on this clonotype: A much larger clone is a single base away; this may be a read error. This chain links TRBV24-1 with TRBJ2-5; weak D call: TRBD1 (5 bases). The CDR3 is made up of 11 amino acids. Germline V lookup: CDR1 KGHDR, CDR2 SFDVKD. V lost 4 bases and J lost 11, with 10 bases in between. The CDR3 loop reads CATSEGHVQYF. CDR3 nucleotides: TGTGCCACCAGTGAGGGGCATGTGCAGTACTTC.

The rearrangement joins TRBV21-1 to TRBJ1-4; the table's D call TRBD1 went unverified against the DNA. TRBV21-1 is a pseudogene. The CDR3 totals 16 residues. CDR3 sequence reads: CACSKRTRGINEKLFF. CDR3 coding DNA: TGTGCCTGCAGCAAGAGAACGCGGGGGATAAATGAAAAACTGTTTTTC.

The chain uses TRBV7-3 and TRBJ2-7; 9 nucleotides align to TRBD1. J lost 5 bases, V lost 5 bases, and 10 bases had no gene match. Germline CDR1 and CDR2: SGHTA and FQGTGA. The CDR3 runs 15 residues. The CDR3 protein is CASSPGDRVGHEQYF. The CDR3 DNA follows: TGTGCCAGCAGCCCAGGGGACAGGGTAGGACACGAGCAGTACTTC.

The CDR3 bases are TGTGCCAGCAGACTCAGCGAGGGCTACCAAGAGACCCAGTACTTC. Its translation: CASRLSEGYQETQYF. This chain connects TRBV7-6 to TRBJ2-5, with D possibly being TRBD2 (5 bases). The germline V and J ends were trimmed by 6 bases and 0 bases, with 14 bases remaining between them. This CDR3 contains 15 residues. The germline gives CDR1 SGHVS, CDR2 FNYEAQ.

This clonotype was seen more than once but under ten times. The chain recombines TRBV20-1 with TRBJ2-1, with 8 bases aligning to TRBD1. The V gene end was trimmed by 4 bases and the J gene end by 5 bases; junction bases not matched to a gene: 13. The germline gives CDR1 DFQATT, CDR2 SNEGSKA (reference sequence). CDR3 length: 16 amino acids. DNA of the CDR3: TGCAGTGCTAACCATCCCCGGACAGGGACCGACAATGAGCAGTTCTTC. Its translation is CSANHPRTGTDNEQFF.

This clonotype showed up just a few times. J is TRBJ2-1 and V is TRBV6-1, with 7 bases matching TRBD1. CDR1 and CDR2 from the germline V gene are MNHNS and SASEGT. Unmatched junction bases numbered 7, after V lost 6 bases and J lost 2 bases. There are 15 residues in the CDR3. DNA of the CDR3: TGTGCCAGCAGGACCCGACAGGGAGCCTACAATGAGCAGTTCTTC. The encoded protein is CASRTRQGAYNEQFF.

This chain connects TRBV9 to TRBJ2-3, with 11 positions matching TRBD2. The CDR3 runs to 13 residues. Germline trimming cut 6 bases from V and 5 bases from J; bases unmatched to any gene: 2. Per germline, CDR1 SGDLS and CDR2 YYNGEE. The CDR3 here is CASTGTSGDTQYF. The CDR3 region has the DNA TGTGCCAGCACCGGGACTAGCGGAGATACGCAGTATTTT.

The CDR3 reads CASSTTGQGREQYF. The DNA of the CDR3 is TGCGCCAGCAGCACCACGGGACAGGGGCGGGAGCAGTACTTC. The V gene is TRBV5-1, the J gene TRBJ2-5, with TRBD1 matching over 10 bases. From germline, CDR1 is SGHRS and CDR2 YFSETQ. The CDR3 totals 14 residues. The J segment lost 11 bases and the V segment lost 4 bases, leaving 11 bases of the junction unmatched.

The rearrangement joins TRBV20-1 to TRBJ1-4; no definite D call. This CDR3 contains 13 residues. Germline loops: CDR1 DFQATT, CDR2 SNEGSKA (reference sequence). With 6 bases removed from V and 8 bases from J, the gap between germline ends came to 16 bases. CDR3: CSAARDLGEKLFF. As DNA, the CDR3 is TGCAGTGCCGCGCGAGATCTAGGGGAAAAACTGTTTTTT.

This clonotype was observed a single time. The chain carries TRBV20-1 and TRBJ2-7; 7 nucleotides match TRBD2. Trimming removed 6 bases from V and 3 bases from J; junction bases left unmatched: 11. CDR1 DFQATT and CDR2 SNEGSKA come from the germline V gene (reference sequence). The CDR3 loop spans 14 amino acids. CDR3 in amino acids: CSAARDYFNYEQYF. The CDR3 region has the DNA TGCAGTGCCGCACGGGACTACTTCAACTACGAGCAGTACTTC.

V is TRBV20-1 and J is TRBJ2-3; D is tentatively TRBD1 or TRBD2 (5 bases each). V was clipped by 2 bases and J by 5 bases, with 11 bases between them. The CDR3 is 13 residues long. Germline V gives CDR1 DFQATT, CDR2 SNEGSKA (reference sequence). CDR3 sequence reads: CSARLSGGDTQYF. DNA of the CDR3: TGCAGTGCTAGACTCTCTGGGGGAGATACGCAGTATTTT.

The genes are TRBV10-1 and TRBJ2-1; D remains unclear. The V gene's germline CDR1 is WNHNN and CDR2 SYGVQD (reference sequence). CDR3 length: 12 amino acids. V lost 6 bases to trimming and J lost 8 bases, with 11 bases between them. CDR3 in DNA: TGCGCCAGCAGCTCAGGTCGCCATGAGCAGTTCTTC. Its protein product is CASSSGRHEQFF.

The J gene is TRBJ2-7, the V gene TRBV6-1; perhaps TRBD1 as D (6 bases). Trimming removed 7 bases from V and 3 bases from J, with 19 bases in between. The CDR3 has 15 amino acids. Germline assignment: CDR1 MNHNS and CDR2 SASEGT. The CDR3 DNA follows: TGTGCCAGCACCGATACCCCGGACAGACGCTACGAGCAGTACTTC. Translation gives CASTDTPDRRYEQYF.

The chain carries TRBV20-1 and TRBJ2-7; 9 bases match TRBD1. Germline assignment: CDR1 DFQATT and CDR2 SNEGSKA (reference sequence). The V and J ends lost 1 base and 5 bases, in that order; junction bases with no gene match: 9. CDR3 length: 15 amino acids. The CDR3: CSARGGGTGWNEQYF. CDR3 DNA sequence: TGCAGTGCTAGAGGAGGCGGGACAGGGTGGAACGAGCAGTACTTC.

This clonotype showed up just a few times. V is TRBV7-9 and J is TRBJ2-7; 9 bases fit TRBD1. The ends lost 8 bases at V and 3 bases at J; junction bases unmatched: 5. The CDR3 has 13 residues. Germline V lookup: CDR1 SEHNR, CDR2 FQNEAQ (reference sequence). The CDR3 is CASQGQGFYEQYF. For the CDR3, the DNA is TGTGCCAGCCAGGGACAGGGCTTCTACGAGCAGTACTTC.

The chain combines TRBV5-1 with TRBJ2-7; 7 bases are shared with TRBD1. This CDR3 has 14 residues. CDR1 is SGHRS and CDR2 is YFSETQ in the germline V gene. Trimming took 3 bases from V and 5 from J; bases not matched to a gene: 8. CDR3: CASSSTRTGNEQYF. In DNA form, the CDR3 reads TGCGCCAGCAGCTCAACTCGGACAGGAAACGAGCAGTACTTC. Full variable domain (outside the CDR3, taken from reference TRBV5-1 and TRBJ2-7): KAGVTQTPRYLIKTRGQQVTLSCSPISGHRSVSWYQQTPGQGLQFLFEYFSETQRNKGNFPGRFSGRQFSNSRSEMNVSTLELGDSALYLCASSSTRTGNEQYFGPGTRLTVT.